This TCR beta chain emerged from a study of cytomegalovirus exposure and HLA in healthy donors. Researchers ran the PCR with 60 Vbeta and 13 Jbeta primers. This table comes from immunoSEQ multiplex PCR, and its TCRdb copy is limited to in-frame clones, with some not included. Among 100,000 to 150,000 clones listed, 60% to 75% were seen once. With 4 bases clipped from V and 0 bases from J, the junction kept 0 bases outside the gene matches. Germline assignment: CDR1 SQVTM and CDR2 ANQGSEA. This CDR3 has 13 residues. Specimen: PBMCs. The V and J genes are TRBV29-1 and TRBJ1-2; 9 bases fit TRBD1. This clonotype originated in a woman between 50 and 59 years old in good health and CMV-seropositive. The DNA for the CDR3 is TGCAGCGTTGGGGACAGGGCTAACTATGGCTACACCTTC. Residues: CSVGDRANYGYTF.